This T cell receptor (beta chain) derives from a study of PD-1 blockade in classical Hodgkin lymphoma. On this clone itself: Its antigen is still unknown.

Germline loops: CDR1 SGHVS, CDR2 FNYEAQ. This CDR3 spans 14 amino acids. Between the trimmed V and J ends, which lost 3 bases and 4 bases, there was a span of 10 bases. Every patient had relapsed following autologous stem cell transplantation, and cohorts differed in brentuximab vedotin exposure. Classifying best responses yielded complete response, partial response or progressive disease. Notes on the study in general: Some patients started nivolumab under 1 year after ASCT, and they were excluded. Relapsed/refractory patients reportedly had lower baseline diversity than newly diagnosed patients.

Assay used: immunoSEQ multiplex PCR; TCRdb lists only in-frame clones, some missing. The table lists about 86,000 clones, 89% of them singletons, with about 10% in the top ten. The genes are TRBV7-6 and TRBJ1-5; D unresolved. The source material was peripheral blood mononuclear cells (PBMCs), sampled before the second cycle of nivolumab. The TCR originated in a human donor with classical Hodgkin lymphoma. The DNA of the CDR3 is TGTGCCAGCAGCTTTTATGGCGATAATCAGCCCCAGCATTTT. As protein: CASSFYGDNQPQHF.